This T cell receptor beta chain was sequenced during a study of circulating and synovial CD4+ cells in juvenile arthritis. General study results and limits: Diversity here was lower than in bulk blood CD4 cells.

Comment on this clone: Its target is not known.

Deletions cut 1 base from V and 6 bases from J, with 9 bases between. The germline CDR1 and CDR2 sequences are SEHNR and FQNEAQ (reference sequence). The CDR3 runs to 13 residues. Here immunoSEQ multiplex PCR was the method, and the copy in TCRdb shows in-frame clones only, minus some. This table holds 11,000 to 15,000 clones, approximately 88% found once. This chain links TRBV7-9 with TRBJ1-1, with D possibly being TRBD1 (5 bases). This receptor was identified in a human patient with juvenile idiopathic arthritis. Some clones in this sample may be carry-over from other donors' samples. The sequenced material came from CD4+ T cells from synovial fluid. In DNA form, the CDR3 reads TGTGCCAGCAGCTTAGTGAACAGGCCTGAAGCTTTCTTT. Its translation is CASSLVNRPEAFF.